The TCR beta chain under discussion was sequenced for a study of T cells after yellow fever vaccination. This clonotype showed up just a few times. TCRdb reprocessed the 5' RACE reads via MiXCR and lists one record per CDR3 protein. The sample includes some 220,000 distinct CDR3 sequences, approximately 3.3% of them seen just once. The source was CD4+ T cells sorted from PBMCs, collected 10 days after the yellow fever booster vaccination. The TCR originated in a man aged 18 to 29 who received the YFV17D yellow fever vaccine.

The CDR3 bases are TGTGCCAGTAACGAGGGGCGCGAGACTGAAGCTTTCTTT. Translating gives CASNEGRETEAFF. The rearrangement joins TRBV19 to TRBJ1-1, with TRBD1 as a possible D gene (5 bases). Trimming removed 7 bases from V and 5 bases from J, with 14 bases in between. The CDR3 covers 13 residues. Germline-derived CDR1 and CDR2 are LNHDA and SQIVND (reference sequence).